This T cell receptor (beta chain) was profiled in a study of blood T cell repertoires in COVID-19. Study as a whole: Specimens from acute and convalescent COVID-19 originated in the United States, Italy and Spain. Sources were T cells, B-cell-depleted T cells, or PBMCs; the material itself was cDNA or gDNA.

The CDR3 is made up of 18 amino acids. CDR1 and CDR2 (germline): SGHNT, YYREEE (reference sequence). V shed 2 bases, J shed 3 bases, and the junction held 13 bases outside the gene matches. Per the original methods: Amplifying reference gene primers gave estimates of nucleated cell counts. Clones were sequenced by immunoSEQ multiplex PCR, and TCRdb holds only the in-frame ones, with some missing. The D gene and trimming were derived from the DNA, and the V and J assignments and clone size from that table. The table lists 20,000 to 25,000 clones, around nine tenths of them singletons. The chain joins TRBV5-4 to TRBJ1-5; 8 bases agree with TRBD1. This TCR derives from a woman in her seventies with active COVID-19. The specimen was peripheral blood. CDR3 region: CASSLPQGAVGNNQPQHF. The CDR3 DNA follows: TGTGCCAGCAGCTTACCGCAGGGGGCTGTCGGGAACAATCAGCCCCAGCATTTT.